The rows below give T cell receptor beta chains drawn from one sample of a study of cytomegalovirus exposure and HLA in healthy donors. Clones were read by immunoSEQ multiplex PCR, and TCRdb kept only the in-frame ones, dropping some. The repertoire has 65,000 to 90,000 clones, less than 80% of them found once; the top ten carry approximately 8.9%. Sequenced material: PBMCs. These TCRs come from a woman aged 40 to 55 in good health and CMV-seropositive. Both conserved end residues are part of each CDR3. Fields, in order: clone size, V gene, J gene, D gene, CDR3 DNA, CDR3 protein. D genes are given only for firm matches. The size entry is marked missing in some rows and otherwise reads once, few, many or a size class.

clone size: .
V gene: TRBV19
J gene: TRBJ2-1
D gene: .
CDR3 DNA: TGTGCCAGTAGTAGAGACGAGTACAATGAGCAGTTCTTC
CDR3 protein: CASSRDEYNEQFF

clone size: .
V gene: TRBV5-4
J gene: TRBJ2-2
D gene: TRBD2
CDR3 DNA: TGTGCCAGCAGCCCGGGACTAGCGGGGAGCTTCACCGGGGAGCTGTTTTTT
CDR3 protein: CASSPGLAGSFTGELFF

clone size: few
V gene: TRBV11-2
J gene: TRBJ2-3
D gene: .
CDR3 DNA: TGTGCCAGCAGCTTAGGGACACCAAGGGATACGCAGTATTTT
CDR3 protein: CASSLGTPRDTQYF

clone size: .
V gene: TRBV4-1
J gene: TRBJ2-7
D gene: .
CDR3 DNA: TGCGCCAGCAGCCAAGCGGCTAGCGCGTACGAGCAGTACTTC
CDR3 protein: CASSQAASAYEQYF

clone size: .
V gene: TRBV27
J gene: TRBJ2-1
D gene: .
CDR3 DNA: TGTGCCAGCGGGGAGAGCTCCTACAATGAGCAGTTCTTC
CDR3 protein: CASGESSYNEQFF

clone size: .
V gene: TRBV7-9
J gene: TRBJ1-4
D gene: TRBD1
CDR3 DNA: TGTGCCAGCAGCCACGACAGGGCCCGTAATGAAAAACTGTTTTTT
CDR3 protein: CASSHDRARNEKLFF

clone size: once
V gene: TRBV4-3
J gene: TRBJ1-3
D gene: .
CDR3 DNA: TGCGCCAGCAGCCACAACAGGAACTCTGGAAACACCATATATTTT
CDR3 protein: CASSHNRNSGNTIYF

clone size: few
V gene: TRBV6-5
J gene: TRBJ1-6
D gene: .
CDR3 DNA: TGTGCCAGCAGTTACGGGAGCTCCTATAATTCACCCCTCCACTTT
CDR3 protein: CASSYGSSYNSPLHF

clone size: once
V gene: TRBV7-8
J gene: TRBJ2-7
D gene: .
CDR3 DNA: TGTGCCAGCAGCTTAGATGGGGCCAGCTCCTACGAGCAGTACTTC
CDR3 protein: CASSLDGASSYEQYF

clone size: .
V gene: TRBV9
J gene: TRBJ1-2
D gene: TRBD1
CDR3 DNA: TGTGCCAGCAGTGGACAGGGCCACTATGGCTACACCTTC
CDR3 protein: CASSGQGHYGYTF

clone size: .
V gene: TRBV4-3
J gene: TRBJ1-4
D gene: TRBD1
CDR3 DNA: TGCGCCAGCAGCCAAGAGACAGGGTGGCGTGAAAAACTGTTTTTT
CDR3 protein: CASSQETGWREKLFF

clone size: .
V gene: TRBV5-1
J gene: TRBJ2-7
D gene: .
CDR3 DNA: TGCGCCAGCAGGGGGGACATCCTTTCCTACGAGCAGTACTTC
CDR3 protein: CASRGDILSYEQYF